One sample yielded the 2 T cell receptor beta chains listed below, sequenced in a study of cytomegalovirus exposure and HLA in healthy donors. 13 Jbeta primers and 60 Vbeta primers were used for the PCR. Here immunoSEQ multiplex PCR was the method, and the copy in TCRdb shows in-frame clones only, minus some. The sample holds about 260,000 clones, approximately 84% seen once. The source material was PBMCs. The receptors shown here come from a woman aged 40 to 50 in good health and CMV-seropositive.

This clone was detected a few times. This sequence joins TRBV7-8 and TRBJ2-5; maybe TRBD2 (6 bases). V lost 1 base, J lost 5 bases, and 20 bases lay in between. This CDR3 has 17 residues. Germline V gene lookup returns CDR1 SGHVS and CDR2 FQNEAQ. CDR3 DNA sequence: TGTGCCAGCAGCTTAGGAGGAATCAATACCGGGAGCGAGACCCAGTACTTC. Residues: CASSLGGINTGSETQYF.

This sequence joins TRBV4-2 and TRBJ1-2; D may be TRBD1 (6 bases). Germline V gene data show CDR1 as LGHNA and CDR2 as YNFKEQ. CDR3 length: 14 amino acids. The germline V and J ends were trimmed by 0 bases and 8 bases, with 13 bases remaining between them. CDR3 bases: TGTGCCAGCAGCCAAGATGATGGGGGCCGGGGCTACACCTTC. This sequence encodes CASSQDDGGRGYTF.